The following is a T cell receptor beta chain sequence with its context. The data belong to a study of human T cells and chemical hapten exposure. Study as a whole: TCR yield per sample varied, mainly due to pooled library volumes.

Under the authors' procedure: Per-sample TCR counts ranged from roughly 20,000 to 700,000, median roughly 98,000. TCRdb re-derived calls from the 5' RACE reads in MiXCR, one entry per CDR3 protein. The V and J calls follow TCRdb's processing rather than the paper's. The table records about 81,000 distinct CDR3 sequences, less than 9.5% of them present only once. Unfractionated whole blood was the source from which total RNA was extracted. This CDR3 has 15 amino acids. The germline CDR1 and CDR2 sequences are SGHDT and YYEEEE. V lost 6 bases and J lost 7, with 20 bases in between. The source is a male donor in good health. J is TRBJ2-1 and V is TRBV5-6; D possibly corresponds to TRBD2 (6 bases). CDR3 sequence reads: CASTLYGGFENEQFF. Written as DNA, the CDR3 is TGTGCCAGCACCCTTTATGGGGGGTTCGAAAATGAGCAGTTCTTC.